Listed here are 21 T cell receptor beta chains from one sample, sequenced in a study of blood T cell repertoires in COVID-19. Sequenced by immunoSEQ multiplex PCR; TCRdb stores in-frame clones only, minus some. The sample carries some 170,000 clones, more than 75% recorded once. Sequencing used peripheral blood. The origin of the receptors is a woman aged 70-85 years with acute or convalescent COVID-19.

The chain has TRBV6-5 and TRBJ1-6; D ambiguous. CDR1 is MNHEY and CDR2 is SVGAGI in the germline V gene. The CDR3 contains 14 residues. Trimming left V 4 bases short and J 5 bases short, with 9 bases between. The CDR3 loop is CASSFSYHNSPLHF. CDR3 coding DNA: TGTGCCAGCAGTTTCAGTTATCATAATTCACCCCTCCACTTT.

This clone was counted only a few times. The rearrangement links TRBV3-1 (or the pseudogene TRBV3-2) to TRBJ2-7, with D hard to call. Between the trimmed V and J ends, which lost 0 bases and 1 base, there was a span of 7 bases. The CDR3 has 14 residues. Germline V CDR1 and CDR2: LGHDT, YNNKEL (reference sequence). The CDR3 DNA sequence: TGTGCCAGCAGCCAAGAACGGTTTTCCTACGAGCAGTACTTC. Translating gives CASSQERFSYEQYF.

This clone was seen more than once but under ten times. This rearrangement joins TRBV28 to TRBJ2-1; D is perhaps TRBD2 (7 bases). The germline V gene has CDR1 MDHEN and CDR2 SYDVKM. V lost 5 bases, J lost 7 bases, and 18 bases lay in between. The CDR3 runs 15 residues. The CDR3 here is CASSRGASGNNEQFF. Written as DNA, the CDR3 is TGTGCCAGCAGTAGGGGGGCTAGCGGAAATAATGAGCAGTTCTTC.

This clone was recorded once. The J gene is TRBJ2-7, the V gene TRBV4-1; D unresolved. The CDR3 is 13 residues long. CDR1 is MGHRA and CDR2 is YSYEKL in the germline V gene. V lost 1 base and J 1 base, leaving 5 bases between the germline ends. The CDR3 loop is CASSQARSYEQYF. The CDR3 DNA reads TGCGCCAGCAGCCAAGCCAGGTCCTACGAGCAGTACTTC.

The V call is TRBV11-1, the J call TRBJ1-6; D is unclear. Trimming left V 1 base short and J 11 bases short, with 9 bases between. The CDR3 loop spans 13 amino acids. Per the germline V gene, CDR1 is SGHAT and CDR2 is FQDESV (reference sequence). This chain's CDR3 is CASSLGENTPLHF. The CDR3 DNA is TGTGCCAGCAGCTTAGGGGAGAACACACCCCTCCACTTT.

CDR3 region: CASSANPGAEETQYF. CDR3 nucleotide sequence: TGTGCCAGCAGCGCGAACCCAGGGGCGGAGGAGACCCAGTACTTC. The genes are TRBV28 and TRBJ2-5, with TRBD1 as a possible D gene (6 bases). Per the germline V gene, CDR1 is MDHEN and CDR2 is SYDVKM. The CDR3 extends over 15 amino acids. The V gene lost 6 bases and the J gene lost 5 bases, with 19 bases spanning the gap. Full variable domain (remainder filled in from reference TRBV28 and TRBJ2-5): DVKVTQSSRYLVKRTGEKVFLECVQDMDHENMFWYRQDPGLGLRLIYFSYDVKMKEKGDIPEGYSVSREKKERFSLILESASTNQTSMYLCASSANPGAEETQYFGPGTRLLVL.

The rearrangement links TRBV5-1 to TRBJ1-5, with D perhaps TRBD1 (5 bases). V lost 0 bases to trimming and J lost 0 bases, with 13 bases between them. Germline V gene sequence: CDR1 SGHRS, CDR2 YFSETQ. This CDR3 has 17 residues. Here the CDR3 DNA reads TGCGCCAGCAGCTTGGAGCCGACAGATAATAGCAATCAGCCCCAGCATTTT. It specifies CASSLEPTDNSNQPQHF.

J is TRBJ1-4 and V is TRBV12-3 or TRBV12-4; no reliable D call. V lost 3 bases to trimming and J lost 8 bases, with 10 bases between them. The CDR3 runs 13 residues. CDR3 region: CASSFLAVEKLFF. The DNA of the CDR3 is TGTGCCAGCAGTTTTCTAGCAGTGGAAAAACTGTTTTTT.

This clone showed up just a few times. The chain couples TRBV28 to TRBJ2-3, with 7 bases lining up with TRBD2. J was trimmed by 3 bases and V by 0 bases; bases with no gene match: 3. The CDR3 sequence is 15 residues long. The germline V gene encodes CDR1 MDHEN and CDR2 SYDVKM. CDR3 region: CASSLWGRGTDTQYF. CDR3 coding DNA: TGTGCCAGCAGTTTATGGGGGAGGGGAACAGATACGCAGTATTTT.

J is TRBJ2-7 and V is TRBV7-9; D is possibly TRBD1 (6 bases). Trimming shortened V by 4 bases and J by 1 base, and 14 bases separated the two germline ends. Germline V lookup: CDR1 SEHNR, CDR2 FQNEAQ (reference sequence). The CDR3 totals 15 residues. The chain's CDR3 is CASSWALGASYEQYF. CDR3 coding DNA: TGTGCCAGCAGCTGGGCCCTGGGGGCATCCTACGAGCAGTACTTC. Full variable domain (outside the CDR3, taken from reference TRBV7-9 and TRBJ2-7): DTGVSQNPRHKITKRGQNVTFRCDPISEHNRLYWYRQTLGQGPEFLTYFQNEAQLEKSRLLSDRFSAERPKGSFSTLEIQRTEQGDSAMYLCASSWALGASYEQYFGPGTRLTVT.

The chain couples TRBV10-3 to TRBJ2-1; possible D gene TRBD2, 5 bases. Germline V gene lookup returns CDR1 ENHRY and CDR2 SYGVKD. V lost 6 bases and J lost 6, with 15 bases in between. The CDR3 sequence is 14 residues long. The CDR3 spells CAISPPTRVNEQFF. The CDR3 coding sequence is TGTGCCATCAGCCCCCCCACTAGAGTCAATGAGCAGTTCTTC.

The chain has TRBV28 and TRBJ2-7, with a possible D match to TRBD2 (6 bases). The V and J ends lost 3 bases and 2 bases respectively, with 14 bases between them. Germline CDR1 and CDR2: MDHEN and SYDVKM. The CDR3 loop spans 15 amino acids. The CDR3 sequence: CASSLDTRGTYEQYF. In DNA, the CDR3 is TGTGCCAGCAGTTTGGACACCCGCGGGACCTACGAGCAGTACTTC.

The chain employs TRBV6-1 and TRBJ2-1; TRBD2 aligns across 9 bases. The V gene end was trimmed by 2 bases and the J gene end by 7 bases; junction bases not matched to a gene: 9. Per germline, CDR1 MNHNS and CDR2 SASEGT. CDR3 length: 16 residues. The CDR3 spells CASSEMRGAGGNEQFF. In nucleotides, the CDR3 is TGTGCCAGCAGTGAAATGAGAGGAGCGGGAGGAAATGAGCAGTTCTTC.

This clone was observed at least ten times. The CDR3 region has the DNA TGTGCCAGCAGCTTGGTGGGAGGGACCAACGAGCAGTACTTC. This gives the protein CASSLVGGTNEQYF. The V gene is TRBV11-2, the J gene TRBJ2-7; 7 bases align to TRBD2. The trim removed 3 bases at V and 5 bases at J, leaving 7 bases unmatched. The germline CDR1 and CDR2 sequences are SGHAT and FQNNGV. The CDR3 totals 14 residues.

The rearrangement uses TRBV2 and TRBJ2-3, with 9 bases fitting TRBD2. Trimming took 6 bases from V and 4 from J; bases not matched to a gene: 8. Germline assignment: CDR1 SNHLY and CDR2 FYNNEI. This CDR3 is 15 amino acids long. The CDR3 here is CASRAGGGESDTQYF. The CDR3 DNA sequence: TGTGCCAGCAGGGCTGGCGGGGGGGAGTCAGATACGCAGTATTTT.

This clone was counted only a few times. The J gene is TRBJ2-2, the V gene TRBV19; 9 positions match TRBD1. The trim removed 4 bases at V and 4 bases at J, leaving 4 bases unmatched. This CDR3 has 15 amino acids. Per germline, CDR1 LNHDA and CDR2 SQIVND (reference sequence). DNA for the CDR3: TGTGCCAGTAGTAGGGACAGGGTGGGCACCGGGGAGCTGTTTTTT. Amino acid sequence: CASSRDRVGTGELFF.

The rearrangement joins TRBV7-9 to TRBJ2-7, with TRBD2 matching 11 bases. The CDR3 is made up of 15 amino acids. Germline V gives CDR1 SEHNR, CDR2 FQNEAQ (reference sequence). Germline trimming cut 5 bases from V and 4 bases from J; bases unmatched to any gene: 7. CDR3 bases: TGTGCCAGCAGCCTGACGGCTAGCGGGAGGTACGAGCAGTACTTC. The encoded protein is CASSLTASGRYEQYF. Together with reference TRBV7-9 and TRBJ2-7, the CDR3 gives the full variable domain: DTGVSQNPRHKITKRGQNVTFRCDPISEHNRLYWYRQTLGQGPEFLTYFQNEAQLEKSRLLSDRFSAERPKGSFSTLEIQRTEQGDSAMYLCASSLTASGRYEQYFGPGTRLTVT.

The chain carries TRBV18 and TRBJ2-1; 7 bases agree with TRBD1. Looked up from germline, CDR1 is KGHSH and CDR2 is LQKENI. With V trimmed by 3 bases and J by 6 bases, 2 bases remained unmatched. The CDR3 sequence is 13 residues long. CDR3 in amino acids: CASSPQGVNEQFF. DNA for the CDR3: TGTGCCAGCTCACCCCAGGGGGTCAATGAGCAGTTCTTC.

The chain couples TRBV7-9 to TRBJ1-1; 9 bases map to TRBD1. V was clipped by 3 bases and J by 1 base; unmatched bases: 6. In germline, CDR1 is SEHNR, CDR2 FQNEAQ (reference sequence). There are 16 residues in the CDR3. CDR3 DNA sequence: TGTGCCAGCAGCTTCTACAGGGGGCAGACGAACACTGAAGCTTTCTTT. The encoded protein is CASSFYRGQTNTEAFF.

This chain joins TRBV28 and TRBJ1-6; perhaps TRBD1 as D (6 bases). Trimming removed 4 bases from V and 7 bases from J, with 11 bases in between. There are 14 residues in the CDR3. Germline CDR1 is MDHEN and CDR2 is SYDVKM. The chain's CDR3 is CASSSGQINSPLHF. The CDR3 coding sequence is TGTGCCAGCAGTTCCGGACAGATAAATTCACCCCTCCACTTT.

CDR3 nucleotide sequence: TGTGCCAGTAGTATGGGGCACTCTGGAAACACCATATATTTT. It translates to CASSMGHSGNTIYF. The chain combines TRBV19 with TRBJ1-3; TRBD1 is a possible D gene (5 bases). CDR1 and CDR2 from the germline V gene are LNHDA and SQIVND (reference sequence). The V end was cut by 3 bases, the J end by 0 bases, with 6 bases between. The CDR3 loop spans 14 amino acids.